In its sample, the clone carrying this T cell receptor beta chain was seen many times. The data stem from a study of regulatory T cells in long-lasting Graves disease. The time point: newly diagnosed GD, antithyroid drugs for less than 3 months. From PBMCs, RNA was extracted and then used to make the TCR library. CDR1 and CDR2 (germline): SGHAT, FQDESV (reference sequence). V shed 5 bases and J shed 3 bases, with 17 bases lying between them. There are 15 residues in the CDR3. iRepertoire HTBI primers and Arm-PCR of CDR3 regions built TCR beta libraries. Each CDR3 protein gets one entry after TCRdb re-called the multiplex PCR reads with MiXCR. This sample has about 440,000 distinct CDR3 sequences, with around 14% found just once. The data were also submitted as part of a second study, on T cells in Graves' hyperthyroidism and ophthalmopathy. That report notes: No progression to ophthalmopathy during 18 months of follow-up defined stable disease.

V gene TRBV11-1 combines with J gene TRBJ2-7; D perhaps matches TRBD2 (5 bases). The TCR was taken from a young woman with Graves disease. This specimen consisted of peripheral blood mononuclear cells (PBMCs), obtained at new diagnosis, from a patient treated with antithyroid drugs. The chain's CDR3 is CASSHPRGNRYEQYF. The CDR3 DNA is TGTGCCAGCAGCCACCCCCGGGGAAACCGCTACGAGCAGTACTTC.